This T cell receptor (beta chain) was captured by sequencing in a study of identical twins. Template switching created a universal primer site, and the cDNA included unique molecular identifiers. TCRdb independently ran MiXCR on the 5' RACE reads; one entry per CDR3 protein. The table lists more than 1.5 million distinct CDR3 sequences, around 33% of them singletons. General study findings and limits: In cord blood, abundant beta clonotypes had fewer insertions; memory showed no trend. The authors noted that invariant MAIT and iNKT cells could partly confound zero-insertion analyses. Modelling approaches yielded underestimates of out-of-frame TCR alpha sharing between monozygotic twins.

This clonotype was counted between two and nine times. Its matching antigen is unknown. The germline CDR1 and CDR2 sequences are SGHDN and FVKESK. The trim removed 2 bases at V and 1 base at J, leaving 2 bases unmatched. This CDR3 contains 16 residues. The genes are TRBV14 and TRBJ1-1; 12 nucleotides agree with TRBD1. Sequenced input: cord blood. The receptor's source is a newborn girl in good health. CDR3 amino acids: CASSQRDRGRNTEAFF. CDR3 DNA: TGTGCCAGCAGCCAACGGGACAGGGGGCGGAACACTGAAGCTTTCTTT.